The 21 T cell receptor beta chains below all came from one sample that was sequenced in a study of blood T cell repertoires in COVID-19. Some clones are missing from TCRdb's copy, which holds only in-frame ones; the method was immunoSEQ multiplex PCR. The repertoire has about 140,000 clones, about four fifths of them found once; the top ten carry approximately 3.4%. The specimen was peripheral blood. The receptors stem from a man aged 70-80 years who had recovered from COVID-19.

The CDR3 bases are TGCGCCAGCAGCCAAGGACAGGGGGAAGACAATGAGCAGTTCTTC. It yields the protein CASSQGQGEDNEQFF. This chain connects TRBV4-1 to TRBJ2-1, with 9 bases aligning to TRBD1. The CDR3 spans 15 residues. Germline CDR1 MGHRA, CDR2 YSYEKL. The ends lost 1 base at V and 5 bases at J; junction bases unmatched: 3.

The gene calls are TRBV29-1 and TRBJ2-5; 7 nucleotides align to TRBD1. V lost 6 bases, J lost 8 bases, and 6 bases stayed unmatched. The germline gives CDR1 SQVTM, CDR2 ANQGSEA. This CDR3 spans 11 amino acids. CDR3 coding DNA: TGCAGCGTCGGGGACAGCAATACCCAGTACTTC. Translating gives CSVGDSNTQYF.

Here the CDR3 DNA reads TGCACCAGCAGCCTTGTGGGACAGCCCTTCGGGGCCGACAATGAGCAGTTCTTC. Encoded protein: CTSSLVGQPFGADNEQFF. This chain links TRBV1 with TRBJ2-1; the table names TRBD1, a call not compared with the DNA. TRBV1 is noted as a pseudogene. The CDR3 contains 18 residues.

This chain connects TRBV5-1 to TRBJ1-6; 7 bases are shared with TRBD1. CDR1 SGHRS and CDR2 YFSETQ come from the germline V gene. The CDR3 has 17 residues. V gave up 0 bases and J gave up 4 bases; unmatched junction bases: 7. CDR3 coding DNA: TGCGCCAGCAGCTTGGCCGGAGGGGGCGCGTATAATTCACCCCTCCACTTT. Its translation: CASSLAGGGAYNSPLHF.

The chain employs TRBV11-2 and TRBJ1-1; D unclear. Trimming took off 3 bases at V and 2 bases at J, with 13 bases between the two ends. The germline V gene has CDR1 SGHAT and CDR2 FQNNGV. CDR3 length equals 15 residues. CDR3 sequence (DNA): TGTGCCAGCAGCTTTTTCGGGGAGAGTAACACTGAAGCTTTCTTT. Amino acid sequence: CASSFFGESNTEAFF.

The CDR3 DNA reads as TGTGCCAGCAGCCAAGATCGAGTAGCGGGGGAAGGGACCTACGAGCAGTACTTC. Its protein product is CASSQDRVAGEGTYEQYF. The V gene is TRBV4-2, the J gene TRBJ2-7; 9 positions match TRBD2. Trimming at V came to 0 bases and at J to 2 bases, leaving 11 bases not matched to a gene. Germline V CDR1 and CDR2: LGHNA, YNFKEQ. There are 18 residues in the CDR3.

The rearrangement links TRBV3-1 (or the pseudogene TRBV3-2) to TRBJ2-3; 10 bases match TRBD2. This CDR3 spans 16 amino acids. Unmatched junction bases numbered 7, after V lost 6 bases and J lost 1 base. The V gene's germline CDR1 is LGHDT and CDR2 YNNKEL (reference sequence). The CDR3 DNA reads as TGTGCCAGCAGTCTTAGCGGGAGGTGGGGCACAGATACGCAGTATTTT. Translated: CASSLSGRWGTDTQYF.

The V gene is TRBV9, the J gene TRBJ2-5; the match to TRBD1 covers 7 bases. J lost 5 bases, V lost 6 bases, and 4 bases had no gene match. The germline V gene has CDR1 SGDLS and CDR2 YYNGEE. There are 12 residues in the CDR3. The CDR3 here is CASKGQSETQYF. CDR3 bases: TGTGCCAGCAAGGGACAGTCCGAGACCCAGTACTTC.

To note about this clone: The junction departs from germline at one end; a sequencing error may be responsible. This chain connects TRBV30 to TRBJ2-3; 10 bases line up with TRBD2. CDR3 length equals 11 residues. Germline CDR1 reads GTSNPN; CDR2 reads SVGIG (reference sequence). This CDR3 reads CAWSEAGGADF. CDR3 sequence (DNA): TGTGCCTGGAGTGAAGCGGGAGGGGCGGATTTT.

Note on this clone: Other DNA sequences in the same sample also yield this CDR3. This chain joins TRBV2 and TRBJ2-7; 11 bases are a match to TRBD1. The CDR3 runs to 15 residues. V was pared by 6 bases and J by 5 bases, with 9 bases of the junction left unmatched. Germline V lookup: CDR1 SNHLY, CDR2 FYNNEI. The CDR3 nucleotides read TGTGCCAGCAGCGGTTCGGACAGGGGGCTCGACGAGCAGTACTTC. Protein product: CASSGSDRGLDEQYF. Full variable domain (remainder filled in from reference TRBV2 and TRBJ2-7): EPEVTQTPSHQVTQMGQEVILRCVPISNHLYFYWYRQILGQKVEFLVSFYNNEISEKSEIFDDQFSVERPDGSNFTLKIRSTKLEDSAMYFCASSGSDRGLDEQYFGPGTRLTVT.

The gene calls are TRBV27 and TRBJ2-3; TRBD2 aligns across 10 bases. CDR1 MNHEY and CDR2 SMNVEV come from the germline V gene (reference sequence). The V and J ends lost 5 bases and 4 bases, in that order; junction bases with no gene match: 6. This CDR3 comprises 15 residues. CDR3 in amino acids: CASSLLAGDADTQYF. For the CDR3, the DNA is TGTGCCAGCAGTCTTCTAGCGGGAGACGCAGATACGCAGTATTTT.

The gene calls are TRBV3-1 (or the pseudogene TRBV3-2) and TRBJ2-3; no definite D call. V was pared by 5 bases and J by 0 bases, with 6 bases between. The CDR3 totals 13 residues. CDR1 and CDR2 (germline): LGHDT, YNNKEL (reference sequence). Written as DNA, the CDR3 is TGTGCCAGCAGCTTGGAGAGCACAGATACGCAGTATTTT. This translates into CASSLESTDTQYF.

The CDR3 region is CASSLEGGTSGRSSYNEQFF. CDR3 sequence (DNA): TGCGCCAGCAGCTTGGAGGGGGGGACTAGCGGGAGAAGCTCCTACAATGAGCAGTTCTTC. J is TRBJ2-1 and V is TRBV5-1; 14 bases match TRBD2. Germline CDR1 SGHRS, CDR2 YFSETQ. The CDR3 extends over 20 amino acids. Losses at the gene ends were 0 bases for V and 0 bases for J; bases not matched to a gene: 8.

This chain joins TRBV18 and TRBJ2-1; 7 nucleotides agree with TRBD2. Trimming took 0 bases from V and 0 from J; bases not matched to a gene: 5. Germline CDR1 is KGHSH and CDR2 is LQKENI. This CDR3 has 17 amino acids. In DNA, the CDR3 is TGTGCCAGCTCACCACCGGGCGGGAGCAGCTCCTACAATGAGCAGTTCTTC. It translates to CASSPPGGSSSYNEQFF.

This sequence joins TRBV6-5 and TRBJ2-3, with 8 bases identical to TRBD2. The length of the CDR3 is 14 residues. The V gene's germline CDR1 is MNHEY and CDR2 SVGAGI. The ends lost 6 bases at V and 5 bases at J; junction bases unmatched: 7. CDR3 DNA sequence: TGTGCCAGCAGACCGGGACTAGTAGGAGATACGCAGTATTTT. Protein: CASRPGLVGDTQYF.

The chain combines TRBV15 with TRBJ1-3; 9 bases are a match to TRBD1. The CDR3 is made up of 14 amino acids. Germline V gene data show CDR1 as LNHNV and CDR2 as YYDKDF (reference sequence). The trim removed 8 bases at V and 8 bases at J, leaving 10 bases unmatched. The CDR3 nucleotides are TGTGCCACCGAGGACAGGGGCGGTTTGGACACCATATATTTT. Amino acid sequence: CATEDRGGLDTIYF.

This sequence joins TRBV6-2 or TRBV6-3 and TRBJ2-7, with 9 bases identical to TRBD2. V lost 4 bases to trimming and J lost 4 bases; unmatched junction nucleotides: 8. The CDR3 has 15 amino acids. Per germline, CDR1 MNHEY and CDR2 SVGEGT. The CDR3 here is CASSSPASGRYEQYF. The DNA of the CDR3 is TGTGCCAGCAGTTCCCCGGCCAGCGGGAGGTACGAGCAGTACTTC.

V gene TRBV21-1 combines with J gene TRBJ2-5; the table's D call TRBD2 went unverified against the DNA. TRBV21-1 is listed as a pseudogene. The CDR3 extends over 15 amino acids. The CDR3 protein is CASIPHRGQMETQYF. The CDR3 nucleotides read TGTGCCAGCATACCCCATAGAGGGCAGATGGAGACCCAGTACTTC.

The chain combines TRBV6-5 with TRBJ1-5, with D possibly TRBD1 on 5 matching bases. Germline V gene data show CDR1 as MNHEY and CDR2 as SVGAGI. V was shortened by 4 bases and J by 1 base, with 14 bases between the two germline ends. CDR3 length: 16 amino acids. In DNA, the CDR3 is TGTGCCAGCAGTTTTTTTCGGGGGGGAAGCAATCAGCCCCAGCATTTT. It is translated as CASSFFRGGSNQPQHF.

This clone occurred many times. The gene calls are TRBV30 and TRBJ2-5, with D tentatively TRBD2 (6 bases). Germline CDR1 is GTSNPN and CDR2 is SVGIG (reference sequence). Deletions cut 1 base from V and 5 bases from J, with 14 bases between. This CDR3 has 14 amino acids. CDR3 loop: CAWSAVTAGETQYF. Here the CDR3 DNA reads TGTGCCTGGAGTGCCGTTACCGCGGGGGAGACCCAGTACTTC.

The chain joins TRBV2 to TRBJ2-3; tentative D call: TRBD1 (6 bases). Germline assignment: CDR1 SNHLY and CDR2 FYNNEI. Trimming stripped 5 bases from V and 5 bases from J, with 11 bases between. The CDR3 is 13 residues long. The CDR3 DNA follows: TGTGCCAGCAGTAGGGTACAGGGAGATACGCAGTATTTT. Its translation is CASSRVQGDTQYF.